The 10 T cell receptor beta chains given below trace back to one sample, sequenced in a study of spatial heterogeneity in lung cancer. The time point: blood at routine non-recurrence follow-up after resection. Unsorted tumor, nontumor lung tissue or cryopreserved PBMC supplied the whole RNA. MiXCR, run by TCRdb on the 5' RACE reads, gives a single entry per CDR3 protein. The profile shows some 110,000 distinct CDR3 sequences, 12% of them singletons. This specimen was PBMCs, taken at follow-up. Receptor source: a male donor with early-stage non-small cell lung cancer.

The chain employs TRBV20-1 and TRBJ1-2, with 8 bases lining up with TRBD1. This CDR3 is built from 15 residues. V dropped 0 bases and J dropped 8; count of bases not matched to a gene: 11. Germline lookup yields CDR1 DFQATT and CDR2 SNEGSKA (reference sequence). The CDR3 loop is CSARDLTGGVQGYTF. The CDR3 DNA follows: TGCAGTGCTAGAGATTTAACAGGGGGAGTGCAAGGCTACACCTTC.

This rearrangement joins TRBV9 to TRBJ1-1; D not certain. Trimming left V 0 bases short and J 3 bases short, with 6 bases between. The CDR3 has 13 amino acids. Germline CDR1 SGDLS, CDR2 YYNGEE. CDR3 nucleotide sequence: TGTGCCAGCAGCGTAGCGGGATACACTGAAGCTTTCTTT. Translation: CASSVAGYTEAFF.

Many counts were recorded for this clonotype. The chain recombines TRBV7-2 with TRBJ1-6; unclear D gene. This CDR3 is built from 12 residues. V was trimmed by 5 bases and J by 12 bases, leaving 11 bases between them. Per germline, CDR1 SGHTA and CDR2 FQGNSA. The CDR3 loop is CASSGFAQPLHF. CDR3 nucleotide sequence: TGTGCCAGCAGCGGGTTCGCTCAACCCCTCCACTTT.

This clonotype was observed a handful of times. This chain connects TRBV20-1 to TRBJ2-7, with a possible D match to TRBD1 (5 bases). V dropped 8 bases and J dropped 1 base, with 18 bases sitting between them. The CDR3 is 14 residues long. Looked up from germline, CDR1 is DFQATT and CDR2 is SNEGSKA (reference sequence). The CDR3 sequence is CSSGQGALSYEQYF. CDR3 sequence (DNA): TGCAGTTCTGGACAAGGGGCGCTTTCCTACGAGCAGTACTTC.

This clonotype was detected a few times. A read error may account for a junction end that differs from germline. V usage is TRBV7-7 and J usage is TRBJ2-1, with 14 bases fitting TRBD2. The V gene's germline CDR1 is SSHAT and CDR2 FNYEAQ (reference sequence). The length of the CDR3 is 16 residues. The CDR3 spells CASSQGTSGGYNEQFF. CDR3 coding DNA: TGTGCTAGCAGCCAAGGGACTAGCGGGGGCTACAATGAGCAGTTCTTC.

A few counts support this clonotype. V is TRBV28 and J is TRBJ1-2; 8 bases line up with TRBD1. V lost 5 bases to trimming and J lost 8 bases; unmatched junction nucleotides: 10. The germline V gene encodes CDR1 MDHEN and CDR2 SYDVKM. The CDR3 is 14 residues long. CDR3 protein: CASSPPGQGRGYTF. The CDR3 bases are TGTGCCAGCAGTCCTCCCGGACAGGGCCGGGGCTACACCTTC.

Note on this clonotype: The junction and the germline gene differ at one end; a read error may be behind it. The gene calls are TRBV6-5 and TRBJ1-1; TRBD1 is a possible D gene (5 bases). This CDR3 spans 13 amino acids. The germline V gene has CDR1 MNHEY and CDR2 SVGAGI. DNA of the CDR3: TGTGCCGGCAGTAGGACAATCACCACTGAAGCTTTCTTT. Translation: CAGSRTITTEAFF.

This clonotype turned up a few times. The chain recombines TRBV6-2 or TRBV6-3 with TRBJ1-1; 8 bases are a match to TRBD1. The CDR3 is made up of 14 amino acids. Trimming took 8 bases from V and 3 from J; bases not matched to a gene: 8. CDR1 is MNHEY and CDR2 is SVGEGT in the germline V gene. CDR3 sequence (DNA): TGTGCCAGCCGCAACGGACAGGGTCACACTGAAGCTTTCTTT. The encoded protein is CASRNGQGHTEAFF.

V is TRBV4-2 and J is TRBJ2-4; no firm D call. Germline assignment: CDR1 LGHNA and CDR2 YNFKEQ. This CDR3 has 14 amino acids. V was trimmed by 0 bases and J by 6 bases, leaving 9 bases between them. This CDR3 is CASSQDPSVNIQYF. As DNA, the CDR3 is TGTGCCAGCAGCCAAGATCCATCGGTAAACATTCAGTACTTC.

This clonotype occurred once. The V and J genes are TRBV12-3 or TRBV12-4 and TRBJ1-1; unclear D gene. The germline V and J ends were trimmed by 6 bases and 1 base, with 12 bases remaining between them. This CDR3 region has 14 residues. The CDR3 loop reads CASSHAKRNTEAFF. The CDR3 DNA reads TGTGCCAGCAGCCATGCAAAGAGGAACACTGAAGCTTTCTTT.